This T cell receptor (beta chain) stems from a study of control samples from healthy donors and cancer patients. The table came from immunoSEQ multiplex PCR; TCRdb's copy has only in-frame clones and leaves some out. Among over 120,000 clones, around 94% were seen once, and the ten largest hold approximately 15%. The clonotype originates from a man aged 55-75 years with colorectal cancer. Sequenced input: PBMCs.

CDR3 in DNA: TGCGCCAGCAGCCCGTCCGGGCAGGCGAGGGGCTATGGCTACACCTTC. Protein sequence: CASSPSGQARGYGYTF. The chain has TRBV5-1 and TRBJ1-2, with D possibly being TRBD1 (5 bases). V lost 4 bases to trimming and J lost 4 bases, with 20 bases between them. The CDR3 consists of 16 residues. The V gene's germline CDR1 is SGHRS and CDR2 YFSETQ.